These 6 T cell receptor beta chains came from one sample sequenced in a study of shared clonotypes between healthy human individuals. The assay was immunoSEQ multiplex PCR, and TCRdb's table has in-frame clones only and misses some. The sample records 2 million to 2.5 million clones, approximately 95% being singletons. The sequencing sample was made of naive CD4+ T cells sorted from blood. Subset given: CD45RA+ positively selected. All receptors derive from a man younger than 35 in good health.

V gene TRBV14 combines with J gene TRBJ2-3; a weak D match, TRBD2 (5 bases). V was clipped by 10 bases and J by 0 bases, with 11 bases between them. Germline assignment: CDR1 SGHDN and CDR2 FVKESK. The CDR3 has 13 amino acids. In DNA, the CDR3 is TGTGCCACCAACCGGAGGAGCACAGATACGCAGTATTTT. It codes for CATNRRSTDTQYF.

The chain employs TRBV30 and TRBJ2-1; D might be TRBD2 (7 bases). Germline assignment: CDR1 GTSNPN and CDR2 SVGIG (reference sequence). This CDR3 is 13 amino acids long. The V end lost 3 bases, the J end lost 2 bases, and 8 bases lay between the germline ends. The CDR3 region has the DNA TGTGCCTGGAGGCGGGGGCCCTACAATGAGCAGTTCTTC. Encoded protein: CAWRRGPYNEQFF.

V usage is TRBV4-1 and J usage is TRBJ2-5, with no clear D. Germline V lookup: CDR1 MGHRA, CDR2 YSYEKL. CDR3 length: 16 amino acids. Trimming cost V 2 bases and J 5 bases, with 18 bases left between them. The CDR3 region has the DNA TGCGCCAGCAGCCAATACAGTGGACCAACCATCGAGACCCAGTACTTC. It codes for CASSQYSGPTIETQYF.

The chain combines TRBV11-2 with TRBJ2-7, with D maybe TRBD2 (7 bases). This CDR3 has 15 residues. V was cut by 6 bases and J by 0 bases, with 15 bases left in between. The germline CDR1 and CDR2 sequences are SGHAT and FQNNGV. The CDR3 nucleotides read TGTGCCAGCAGGGACGTAGGGGGGGTCTCCTACGAGCAGTACTTC. Encoded protein: CASRDVGGVSYEQYF.

The chain combines TRBV6-1 with TRBJ1-6; maybe TRBD1 (5 bases). The CDR3 spans 12 residues. Trimming shortened V by 4 bases and J by 16 bases, and 14 bases separated the two germline ends. From germline, CDR1 is MNHNS and CDR2 SASEGT. CDR3 amino acids: CASSALTAQLHF. In nucleotides, the CDR3 is TGTGCCAGCAGTGCTCTGACAGCCCAACTCCACTTT.

This sequence joins TRBV23-1 and TRBJ1-5; no firm D call. TRBV23-1 is an ORF for which the function is uncertain. Trimming left V 6 bases short and J 0 bases short, with 12 bases between. This CDR3 region has 15 residues. The CDR3 reads CASSPTRDSNQPQHF. DNA of the CDR3: TGCGCCAGCAGCCCGACAAGAGATAGCAATCAGCCCCAGCATTTT.